Below, 24 T cell receptor beta chains from the same sample are listed, as sequenced in a study of T cells in Graves' hyperthyroidism and ophthalmopathy. TCR beta CDR3 regions were amplified from RNA. The HTBI set primed first-round TCR CDR3 RT-PCR. TCRdb re-derived calls from the multiplex PCR reads in MiXCR, one entry per CDR3 protein. The sample records around 300,000 distinct CDR3 sequences, approximately 15% being singletons. Sequences were obtained from blood. The receptor source for this set is a woman in her thirties with Graves' hyperthyroidism.

The rearrangement links TRBV29-1 to TRBJ1-3; D remains ambiguous. CDR3 length: 13 residues. The ends were cut back, 5 bases at V and 1 base at J, with 9 bases in the middle. Germline CDR1 is SQVTM and CDR2 is ANQGSEA. The CDR3 nucleotides are TGCAGCGTTTCGGCAGCGTCTGGAAACACCATATATTTT. Translated: CSVSAASGNTIYF.

The rearrangement links TRBV6-1 to TRBJ2-6, with D possibly TRBD2 on 6 matching bases. Germline-derived CDR1 and CDR2 are MNHNS and SASEGT. The CDR3 consists of 15 residues. Trimming took 10 bases from V and 3 from J, leaving 16 bases between them. CDR3: CAIHPPGLGANVLTF. In DNA form, the CDR3 reads TGTGCCATCCACCCCCCGGGACTTGGGGCCAACGTCCTGACTTTC.

This clonotype was picked up many times. The J gene is TRBJ2-5, the V gene TRBV20-1; 8 nucleotides line up with TRBD1. The V segment lost 2 bases and the J segment 1 base; nucleotides outside the gene matches: 3. CDR1 DFQATT and CDR2 SNEGSKA come from the germline V gene (reference sequence). This CDR3 has 14 amino acids. In DNA, the CDR3 is TGCAGTGCTAGAAGTGACAGGGGCCAAGAGACCCAGTACTTC. This gives the protein CSARSDRGQETQYF.

This clonotype was counted many times. The chain is built from TRBV2 and TRBJ2-5, with a tentative D call TRBD2 (5 bases). Germline V gene sequence: CDR1 SNHLY, CDR2 FYNNEI. The CDR3 runs to 13 residues. Trimming took 4 bases from V and 4 from J, leaving 10 bases between them. CDR3 nucleotide sequence: TGTGCCAGCAGTGGGCTGGCGGGAGAGACCCAGTACTTC. Protein sequence: CASSGLAGETQYF.

The rearrangement uses TRBV24-1 and TRBJ2-1; 13 bases align to TRBD2. After removal of 7 bases from V and 7 bases from J, the junction contained 24 bases not matched to a gene. Germline V gives CDR1 KGHDR, CDR2 SFDVKD. This CDR3 has 21 amino acids. Here the CDR3 reads CATSDPWAGTSGKWSINEQFF. In DNA, the CDR3 is TGTGCCACCAGCGACCCCTGGGCCGGGACTAGCGGGAAGTGGAGTATAAATGAGCAGTTCTTC.

This chain connects TRBV19 to TRBJ1-5; D gene unclear. Per germline, CDR1 LNHDA and CDR2 SQIVND (reference sequence). This CDR3 is 14 amino acids long. Trimming removed 8 bases from V and 2 bases from J, with 13 bases in between. CDR3 in DNA: TGTGCCAGTGTCCCGAGAATAGGCAATCAGCCCCAGCATTTT. It specifies CASVPRIGNQPQHF. The full variable domain, its missing parts supplied by reference TRBV19 and TRBJ1-5, is DGGITQSPKYLFRKEGQNVTLSCEQNLNHDAMYWYRQDPGQGLRLIYYSQIVNDFQKGDIAEGYSVSREKKESFPLTVTSAQKNPTAFYLCASVPRIGNQPQHFGDGTRLSIL.

For this clonotype: A much larger clone differs from this one at a single base, so this may be a read error. The chain carries TRBV12-3 or TRBV12-4 and TRBJ1-2; D is undetermined. CDR3 length equals 11 residues. Trimming removed 1 base at V and 8 bases at J, with 5 bases between. In DNA form, the CDR3 reads TGTGCCAGCAGTTTAGGGAGGGGCTACACCTTC. Protein product: CASSLGRGYTF.

The chain couples TRBV15 to TRBJ1-2; D possibly corresponds to TRBD1 (5 bases). Trimming shortened V by 5 bases and J by 4 bases, and 17 bases separated the two germline ends. Per germline, CDR1 LNHNV and CDR2 YYDKDF (reference sequence). The CDR3 has 15 residues. The CDR3 coding sequence is TGTGCCACCAGCGAGGGGAACAGGCTTGGCTATGGCTACACCTTC. This codes for CATSEGNRLGYGYTF.

CDR3 in DNA: TGTGCCAGTAGTAAGGGTGGAGCGGGGGTCGAGACCCAGTACTTC. This gives the protein CASSKGGAGVETQYF. J is TRBJ2-5 and V is TRBV19; 8 bases align to TRBD2. Trimming cost V 4 bases and J 5 bases; bases outside gene matches: 9. The CDR3 is made up of 15 amino acids. Germline assignment: CDR1 LNHDA and CDR2 SQIVND (reference sequence).

At least ten counts were recorded for this clonotype. The genes are TRBV10-3 and TRBJ2-3; a possible D gene is TRBD2 (6 bases). Trimming left V 0 bases short and J 2 bases short, with 9 bases between. This CDR3 comprises 15 residues. CDR1 ENHRY and CDR2 SYGVKD come from the germline V gene. The CDR3 is CAISESGLLTDTQYF. The DNA of the CDR3 is TGTGCCATCAGTGAGTCGGGACTCCTCACAGATACGCAGTATTTT.

This clonotype was recorded at least ten times. The chain has TRBV20-1 and TRBJ2-7; 7 nucleotides agree with TRBD2. Germline V CDR1 and CDR2: DFQATT, SNEGSKA (reference sequence). The CDR3 is 15 amino acids. Losses at the gene ends were 0 bases for V and 1 base for J; bases not matched to a gene: 6. CDR3 loop: CSARDSGGRSYEQYF. The CDR3 coding sequence is TGCAGTGCTAGAGATTCGGGGGGAAGGTCCTACGAGCAGTACTTC.

In this sample, this clonotype turned up a few times. J is TRBJ2-1 and V is TRBV6-4; TRBD2 matches 9 bases. The CDR3 extends over 17 amino acids. Germline CDR1 reads MRHNA; CDR2 reads SNTAGT. V trimming: 6 bases; J trimming: 9 bases; junction bases outside the gene matches: 18. The CDR3 sequence is CASSRSAGGIRFSEQFF. Here the CDR3 DNA reads TGTGCCAGCAGCCGGTCAGCGGGAGGCATACGGTTTAGTGAGCAGTTCTTC.

This clonotype was seen at least ten times. The rearrangement links TRBV28 to TRBJ1-1, with TRBD1 matching 8 bases. After removal of 11 bases from V and 6 bases from J, the junction contained 11 bases not matched to a gene. The CDR3 runs to 13 residues. Germline V CDR1 and CDR2: MDHEN, SYDVKM. CDR3 loop: CASGGRGQAEAFF. The CDR3 bases are TGTGCCTCCGGGGGTCGGGGACAGGCTGAAGCTTTCTTT. Full variable domain (rest looked up from reference TRBV28 and TRBJ1-1): DVKVTQSSRYLVKRTGEKVFLECVQDMDHENMFWYRQDPGLGLRLIYFSYDVKMKEKGDIPEGYSVSREKKERFSLILESASTNQTSMYLCASGGRGQAEAFFGQGTRLTVV.

The sample holds a few counts of this clonotype. This rearrangement joins TRBV11-2 to TRBJ1-1; D is unresolved. Trimming pared 5 bases from V and 0 bases from J, leaving 13 bases between. In germline, CDR1 is SGHAT, CDR2 FQNNGV. The CDR3 runs to 15 residues. The CDR3 sequence is CASSPLPLMNTEAFF. The CDR3 DNA reads as TGTGCCAGCAGCCCCTTACCACTTATGAACACTGAAGCTTTCTTT. Complete variable domain (other parts from reference TRBV11-2 and TRBJ1-1): EAGVAQSPRYKIIEKRQSVAFWCNPISGHATLYWYQQILGQGPKLLIQFQNNGVVDDSQLPKDRFSAERLKGVDSTLKIQPAKLEDSAVYLCASSPLPLMNTEAFFGQGTRLTVV.

This clonotype came up many times. The chain joins TRBV28 to TRBJ2-3; TRBD1 might be the D (7 bases). The V end lost 5 bases, the J end lost 5 bases, and 20 bases lay between the germline ends. CDR1 and CDR2 (germline): MDHEN, SYDVKM. The CDR3 sequence is 16 residues long. The CDR3 nucleotides read TGTGCCAGCAGTGCCCTTGGAGGGACAGTAGTAGATACGCAGTATTTT. It yields the protein CASSALGGTVVDTQYF.

V and J are TRBV28 and TRBJ2-7, with 10 bases matching TRBD2. Trimming at V came to 5 bases and at J to 4 bases, leaving 8 bases not matched to a gene. The CDR3 totals 15 residues. Per germline, CDR1 MDHEN and CDR2 SYDVKM. CDR3 residues: CASSVSGGPLYEQYF. The CDR3 nucleotides are TGTGCCAGCAGTGTTAGCGGGGGGCCCCTATACGAGCAGTACTTC.

The rearrangement uses TRBV4-3 and TRBJ1-4; D not certain. CDR3 size: 12 residues. Trimming cost V 8 bases and J 7 bases, with 11 bases left between them. Germline CDR1 LGHNA, CDR2 YSLEER. CDR3 region: CASGRLGEKLFF. The CDR3 DNA reads as TGCGCCAGCGGCCGACTGGGTGAAAAACTGTTTTTT.

This clonotype was seen a handful of times. The chain uses TRBV5-6 and TRBJ1-2; TRBD1 matches at 8 bases. CDR1 and CDR2 (germline): SGHDT, YYEEEE. The CDR3 runs to 16 residues. The J segment lost 3 bases and the V segment lost 4 bases, leaving 11 bases of the junction unmatched. In nucleotides, the CDR3 is TGTGCCAGCAGCATAGGGGACAGGAACCTATACTATGGCTACACCTTC. This encodes CASSIGDRNLYYGYTF.

This clonotype was seen many times. V and J are TRBV28 and TRBJ2-6; D not resolved. This CDR3 is built from 14 residues. Per germline, CDR1 MDHEN and CDR2 SYDVKM. V was pared by 7 bases and J by 2 bases, with 9 bases between. DNA of the CDR3: TGTGCCAGCACAAGAGCGACTGGGGCCAACGTCCTGACTTTC. Its protein is CASTRATGANVLTF.

This clonotype was found a few times. The chain joins TRBV20-1 to TRBJ2-7; 8 bases match TRBD2. Germline loops: CDR1 DFQATT, CDR2 SNEGSKA (reference sequence). The ends lost 6 bases at V and 3 bases at J; junction bases unmatched: 10. The CDR3 length is 14 residues. The CDR3 region is CSAPPPAGVYEQYF. The CDR3 DNA reads as TGCAGTGCGCCTCCGCCAGCGGGAGTCTACGAGCAGTACTTC.

The chain is built from TRBV27 and TRBJ2-5; no clear D gene. The CDR3 loop spans 13 amino acids. Trimming removed 6 bases at V and 5 bases at J, with 13 bases between. The germline gives CDR1 MNHEY, CDR2 SMNVEV (reference sequence). The CDR3 sequence: CASSSQWFETQYF. The CDR3 nucleotides read TGTGCCAGCAGCTCCCAGTGGTTCGAGACCCAGTACTTC.

This clonotype was observed many times. The chain is built from TRBV7-3 and TRBJ1-1; D uncertain. Germline CDR1 SGHTA, CDR2 FQGTGA. The CDR3 runs to 13 residues. Trimming removed 4 bases from V and 3 bases from J, with 9 bases in between. In DNA form, the CDR3 reads TGTGCCAGCAGCTCGCTAGTTGACACTGAAGCTTTCTTT. Amino acids: CASSSLVDTEAFF. Full variable domain (outside the CDR3, taken from reference TRBV7-3 and TRBJ1-1): GAGVSQTPSNKVTEKGKYVELRCDPISGHTALYWYRQSLGQGPEFLIYFQGTGAADDSGLPNDRFFAVRPEGSVSTLKIQRTERGDSAVYLCASSSLVDTEAFFGQGTRLTVV.

This clonotype was counted many times. The genes are TRBV6-1 and TRBJ1-2; D unclear. The CDR3 has 12 residues. V lost 7 bases and J lost 8, with 14 bases in between. From germline, CDR1 is MNHNS and CDR2 SASEGT. The CDR3 loop is CASNSDGNGYTF. CDR3 bases: TGTGCCAGCAACTCGGACGGAAACGGCTACACCTTC.

This clonotype came up many times. The CDR3 sequence: CASSSSGSNHEQYF. The CDR3 coding sequence is TGCGCCAGCAGCTCTAGCGGGAGTAATCACGAGCAGTACTTC. The genes are TRBV5-1 and TRBJ2-7; 10 bases agree with TRBD2. Germline V gives CDR1 SGHRS, CDR2 YFSETQ. This CDR3 is 14 amino acids long. Trimming cost V 3 bases and J 5 bases; bases outside gene matches: 5.